Below, 27 T cell receptor beta chains from the same sample are listed, as sequenced in a study of shared clonotypes between healthy human individuals. Profiling relied on immunoSEQ multiplex PCR, and the TCRdb table lists in-frame clones only, not all of them. The sample includes millions of clones, 85% to 95% seen only once; the top ten take roughly 0.13%. The sample taken for sequencing was naive CD4+ T cells sorted from blood. Described subset: CD45RA+ positively selected. These TCRs come from a man between 18 and 29 years old in good health.

This chain uses TRBV28 with TRBJ1-6, with 7 nucleotides matching TRBD1. V shed 4 bases, J shed 2 bases, and the junction held 8 bases outside the gene matches. This CDR3 is 17 amino acids long. Germline CDR1 reads MDHEN; CDR2 reads SYDVKM. In DNA form, the CDR3 reads TGTGCCAGCAGTTCCCGGGACAGTCGGGCCTATAATTCACCCCTCCACTTT. Translation gives CASSSRDSRAYNSPLHF.

The chain combines TRBV28 with TRBJ2-2, with D unresolved. CDR3 length equals 10 residues. Trimming pared 6 bases from V and 7 bases from J, leaving 3 bases between. The V gene's germline CDR1 is MDHEN and CDR2 SYDVKM. The CDR3 DNA follows: TGTGCCAGCAGGAACGGGGAGCTGTTTTTT. It yields the protein CASRNGELFF.

The chain recombines TRBV13 with TRBJ1-1; 7 nucleotides match TRBD1. The germline V gene has CDR1 PRHDT and CDR2 FYEKMQ (reference sequence). The CDR3 is 14 residues long. V shed 5 bases, J shed 1 base, and the junction held 4 bases outside the gene matches. The CDR3 is CASSLRDRNTEAFF. The CDR3 bases are TGTGCCAGCAGCCTCAGGGACAGGAACACTGAAGCTTTCTTT.

In nucleotides, the CDR3 is TGTGCCAGCAGCTTGGACTTGGGTAACACTGAAGCTTTCTTT. It translates to CASSLDLGNTEAFF. The rearrangement uses TRBV5-5 and TRBJ1-1; D is unresolved. This CDR3 has 14 amino acids. Trimming cost V 0 bases and J 2 bases, with 8 bases left between them. Germline V gene lookup returns CDR1 SGHKS and CDR2 YYEKEE (reference sequence).

This sequence joins TRBV9 and TRBJ2-7; 9 nucleotides agree with TRBD2. This CDR3 contains 15 residues. V lost 2 bases to trimming and J lost 3 bases; unmatched junction nucleotides: 6. Per germline, CDR1 SGDLS and CDR2 YYNGEE. CDR3 in DNA: TGTGCCAGCAGCGTCTTAGCGGGGGCTCACTACGAGCAGTACTTC. It yields the protein CASSVLAGAHYEQYF. The full variable domain, completed using reference TRBV9 and TRBJ2-7, is DSGVTQTPKHLITATGQRVTLRCSPRSGDLSVYWYQQSLDQGLQFLIQYYNGEERAKGNILERFSAQQFPDLHSELNLSSLELGDSALYFCASSVLAGAHYEQYFGPGTRLTVT.

V is TRBV10-1 and J is TRBJ2-7, with D maybe TRBD1 (5 bases). Trimming stripped 2 bases from V and 3 bases from J, with 11 bases between. The CDR3 runs 14 residues. The germline V gene has CDR1 WNHNN and CDR2 SYGVQD (reference sequence). CDR3 DNA sequence: TGCGCCAGCAGTGAGGCCGGCAGGGTCTACGAGCAGTACTTC. Its translation: CASSEAGRVYEQYF.

The chain uses TRBV28 and TRBJ2-7, with D tentatively TRBD1 (5 bases). The germline CDR1 and CDR2 sequences are MDHEN and SYDVKM. The CDR3 covers 14 residues. Trimming took 4 bases from V and 6 from J, leaving 16 bases between them. CDR3 bases: TGTGCCAGCAGTTCACAGGCTCTCCCGACCGAGCAGTACTTC. Residues: CASSSQALPTEQYF.

In its sample, this clone was seen once. V usage is TRBV10-3 and J usage is TRBJ2-2; 9 nucleotides align to TRBD1. V was clipped by 4 bases and J by 7 bases; unmatched bases: 7. Germline values: CDR1 ENHRY, CDR2 SYGVKD. The CDR3 extends over 15 amino acids. CDR3 DNA: TGTGCCATCAGTGGAGGGGACAGGGCTAACGGGGAGCTGTTTTTT. This sequence encodes CAISGGDRANGELFF.

The chain recombines TRBV6-1 with TRBJ2-1; 10 positions agree with TRBD1. Germline V gene sequence: CDR1 MNHNS, CDR2 SASEGT. Unmatched junction bases numbered 16, after V lost 4 bases and J lost 7 bases. The CDR3 length is 18 residues. This CDR3 is CASSGGGPTGGMSNEQFF. The CDR3 DNA reads TGTGCCAGCAGTGGGGGGGGGCCGACAGGGGGCATGAGTAATGAGCAGTTCTTC.

The chain combines TRBV10-3 with TRBJ2-7, with 10 bases lining up with TRBD2. V trimming: 6 bases; J trimming: 1 base; junction bases outside the gene matches: 6. Germline V gene data show CDR1 as ENHRY and CDR2 as SYGVKD. The CDR3 extends over 15 amino acids. The CDR3 DNA is TGTGCCATCAGAGTCAGCGGGAGGGCTTCCTACGAGCAGTACTTC. This codes for CAIRVSGRASYEQYF.

The chain employs TRBV5-6 and TRBJ2-3; TRBD2 agrees at 7 bases. CDR3 length: 16 amino acids. The trim removed 0 bases at V and 3 bases at J, leaving 7 bases unmatched. From germline, CDR1 is SGHDT and CDR2 YYEEEE. The CDR3 nucleotides are TGTGCCAGCAGCTTGGAGACCCTCGGGAGGACAGATACGCAGTATTTT. It codes for CASSLETLGRTDTQYF.

The rearrangement links TRBV30 to TRBJ1-4; 11 positions match TRBD1. The CDR3 consists of 13 residues. With 5 bases clipped from V and 7 bases from J, the junction kept 3 bases outside the gene matches. CDR1 is GTSNPN, CDR2 SVGIG, per germline (reference sequence). The CDR3 DNA reads as TGTGCCTGGGGGACAGGGGGAGTTGAAAAACTGTTTTTT. It is translated as CAWGTGGVEKLFF.

Points on this clone: The sample holds other DNA sequences that translate to the same CDR3. V and J are TRBV5-1 and TRBJ2-7; no firm D call. The V end was cut by 2 bases, the J end by 3 bases, with 6 bases between. Per germline, CDR1 SGHRS and CDR2 YFSETQ. CDR3 size: 12 residues. Written as DNA, the CDR3 is TGCGCCAGCAGCTTCCCCGGCTACGAGCAGTACTTC. Its translation is CASSFPGYEQYF.

This clone was observed once. The chain couples TRBV5-1 to TRBJ2-5; 9 nucleotides agree with TRBD1. Germline-derived CDR1 and CDR2 are SGHRS and YFSETQ. J lost 2 bases, V lost 0 bases, and 5 bases had no gene match. CDR3 length: 16 residues. The CDR3 here is CASSLGQGVVQETQYF. The CDR3, as DNA: TGCGCCAGCAGCTTGGGACAGGGGGTGGTTCAAGAGACCCAGTACTTC.

The chain carries TRBV28 and TRBJ2-3; D is possibly TRBD1 (7 bases). V dropped 3 bases and J dropped 9 bases, with 16 bases sitting between them. The CDR3 has 14 residues. Germline V gene data show CDR1 as MDHEN and CDR2 as SYDVKM. DNA of the CDR3: TGTGCCAGCAGTTTGGAAGGAGGGGGCATGACGCAGTATTTT. Protein product: CASSLEGGGMTQYF.

The chain combines TRBV7-9 with TRBJ1-1; D remains unclear. Between the trimmed V and J ends, which lost 5 bases and 3 bases, there was a span of 10 bases. This CDR3 is built from 13 residues. CDR1 and CDR2 from the germline V gene are SEHNR and FQNEAQ (reference sequence). Here the CDR3 DNA reads TGTGCCAGCAGCCTAGACGAGTACACTGAAGCTTTCTTT. As protein: CASSLDEYTEAFF.

The chain carries TRBV5-8 and TRBJ2-7, with D unresolved. Germline V gene lookup returns CDR1 SGHTS and CDR2 YDEGEE. This CDR3 has 15 amino acids. V gave up 2 bases and J gave up 1 base, with 13 bases separating them. The CDR3 reads CASSFQSGMSYEQYF. In DNA form, the CDR3 reads TGTGCCAGCAGCTTTCAATCAGGCATGTCCTACGAGCAGTACTTC.

This rearrangement joins TRBV27 to TRBJ1-6; no reliable D call. Looked up from germline, CDR1 is MNHEY and CDR2 is SMNVEV (reference sequence). This CDR3 spans 13 amino acids. V lost 6 bases to trimming and J lost 16 bases, with 19 bases between them. CDR3 coding DNA: TGTGCCAGCAGCCTCAACTCTCCTTCGTCTCTCCACTTT. Protein sequence: CASSLNSPSSLHF.

The rearrangement uses TRBV28 and TRBJ1-2, with D possibly being TRBD1 (6 bases). The CDR3 runs to 15 residues. Per germline, CDR1 MDHEN and CDR2 SYDVKM. Trimming took 8 bases from V and 5 from J, leaving 21 bases between them. CDR3 region: CASLNQGNYLYGYTF. The CDR3 DNA reads as TGTGCCAGCTTAAATCAGGGGAACTATCTTTATGGCTACACCTTC.

With regard to this clone: Other DNA sequences of this sample code for an identical CDR3. The rearrangement joins TRBV6-1 to TRBJ2-7, with TRBD2 identical over 9 bases. Per the germline V gene, CDR1 is MNHNS and CDR2 is SASEGT. Germline trimming cut 7 bases from V and 0 bases from J; bases unmatched to any gene: 4. The CDR3 extends over 14 amino acids. The CDR3 DNA sequence: TGTGCCAGCACTTTAGCGGGGGTCTCCTACGAGCAGTACTTC. Translated, it gives CASTLAGVSYEQYF.

The chain uses TRBV5-1 and TRBJ1-2; D possibly corresponds to TRBD1 (5 bases). This CDR3 region has 17 residues. Germline assignment: CDR1 SGHRS and CDR2 YFSETQ. The ends were cut back, 0 bases at V and 0 bases at J, with 15 bases in the middle. CDR3 nucleotide sequence: TGCGCCAGCAGCTTGGAGAGTTTATGGGGGTCTAACTATGGCTACACCTTC. Protein: CASSLESLWGSNYGYTF. The full variable domain, rest sourced from reference TRBV5-1 and TRBJ1-2, is KAGVTQTPRYLIKTRGQQVTLSCSPISGHRSVSWYQQTPGQGLQFLFEYFSETQRNKGNFPGRFSGRQFSNSRSEMNVSTLELGDSALYLCASSLESLWGSNYGYTFGSGTRLTVV.

The chain couples TRBV4-1 to TRBJ1-5, with D uncertain. Germline-derived CDR1 and CDR2 are MGHRA and YSYEKL. Trimming left V 0 bases short and J 2 bases short, with 8 bases between. This CDR3 is built from 15 residues. The CDR3 protein is CASSQEEGGNQPQHF. DNA of the CDR3: TGCGCCAGCAGCCAAGAGGAGGGAGGCAATCAGCCCCAGCATTTT.

A single count supports this clone. The CDR3 DNA reads as TGTGCCAGCAGCCCCTCCGTAACCGAGCAGTACTTC. Protein: CASSPSVTEQYF. The chain carries TRBV6-6 and TRBJ2-7; D is undetermined. V lost 6 bases, J lost 6 bases, and 12 bases lay in between. This CDR3 contains 12 residues. Germline V lookup: CDR1 MNHNY, CDR2 SVGAGI (reference sequence).

The rearrangement uses TRBV7-6 and TRBJ1-1, with TRBD1 matching 8 bases. V was clipped by 5 bases and J by 6 bases; unmatched bases: 8. The CDR3 runs 14 residues. Germline loops: CDR1 SGHVS, CDR2 FNYEAQ. The CDR3 spells CASSHRGGDPEAFF. CDR3 bases: TGTGCCAGCAGCCACAGGGGGGGGGACCCTGAAGCTTTCTTT.

The V gene is TRBV6-1, the J gene TRBJ1-5; weak D call: TRBD1 (5 bases). The CDR3 is made up of 14 amino acids. Germline-derived CDR1 and CDR2 are MNHNS and SASEGT. Trimming shortened V by 8 bases and J by 1 base, and 12 bases separated the two germline ends. As DNA, the CDR3 is TGTGCCAGCCGGGGGGAGTTGAGCAATCAGCCCCAGCATTTT. It codes for CASRGELSNQPQHF.

For this clone: This specimen includes other DNA sequences encoding the same CDR3. V usage is TRBV6-5 and J usage is TRBJ2-5, with D perhaps matching TRBD2 (6 bases). CDR3 length: 13 residues. V was clipped by 7 bases and J by 1 base, with 10 bases between them. Germline CDR1 MNHEY, CDR2 SVGAGI. The CDR3, as DNA: TGTGCCAGCAAGCGGACTATCCAAGAGACCCAGTACTTC. Its translation is CASKRTIQETQYF.

The chain employs TRBV5-4 and TRBJ1-2; 7 nucleotides match TRBD1. Germline values: CDR1 SGHNT, CDR2 YYREEE (reference sequence). J was trimmed by 8 bases and V by 0 bases; bases with no gene match: 10. This CDR3 comprises 15 residues. CDR3 loop: CASSLVGTGAKGYTF. CDR3 nucleotide sequence: TGTGCCAGCAGCTTGGTGGGCACAGGGGCAAAAGGCTACACCTTC.